This T cell receptor beta chain is drawn from a study of CD8+ T cells in alopecia areata. cDNA reverse transcribed from extracted RNA served as the sequencing template. TCRdb's copy holds only in-frame clones and misses some; the assay was immunoSEQ multiplex PCR. The table lists 130,000 or so clones, 86% of them singletons. Losses at the gene ends were 5 bases for V and 7 bases for J; bases not matched to a gene: 13. The CDR3 is 16 residues long. Germline V gene data show CDR1 as LNHNV and CDR2 as YYDKDF (reference sequence). Sample treatment: oral pan-JAK inhibitor, 5-10 mg twice daily. The source material was CD8+ T cells sorted from blood, sampled at week 4, from a patient treated with tofacitinib. The source of this sequence is a human donor with alopecia areata. The rearrangement joins TRBV15 to TRBJ2-2; 7 bases are a match to TRBD2. CDR3 coding DNA: TGTGCCACCAGCGGCGGGCGGGAGAGGTTATACGGGGAGCTGTTTTTT. Amino acids: CATSGGRERLYGELFF. Combining the CDR3 with reference TRBV15 and TRBJ2-2 gives the whole variable domain DAMVIQNPRYQVTQFGKPVTLSCSQTLNHNVMYWYQQKSSQAPKLLFHYYDKDFNNEADTPDNFQSRRPNTSFCFLDIRSPGLGDTAMYLCATSGGRERLYGELFFGEGSRLTVL.